These 22 T cell receptor beta chains came from one sample sequenced in a study of shared clonotypes between healthy human individuals. Sequencing was performed with immunoSEQ multiplex PCR; in TCRdb, only in-frame clones are kept and a portion is missing. Among 2.3 million or so clones listed, 80% to 95% were seen once. The sample consisted of naive CD4+ T cells from PBMCs. Subset here: CD45RA+ positively selected. The receptors were gathered from a man between 18 and 35 years old in good health. Some clones in this sample may be carry-over from other donors' samples.

The chain joins TRBV6-1 to TRBJ2-5; 9 positions agree with TRBD2. Germline CDR1 is MNHNS and CDR2 is SASEGT. The ends lost 8 bases at V and 5 bases at J; junction bases unmatched: 9. This CDR3 comprises 14 residues. CDR3 loop: CASLGLASVETQYF. CDR3 DNA: TGTGCCAGCTTAGGACTAGCGTCGGTGGAGACCCAGTACTTC.

The rearrangement uses TRBV15 and TRBJ2-3; possibly TRBD2 for D (6 bases). Per the germline V gene, CDR1 is LNHNV and CDR2 is YYDKDF (reference sequence). This CDR3 is 15 amino acids long. V was trimmed by 8 bases and J by 3 bases, leaving 18 bases between them. The DNA of the CDR3 is TGTGCCACCGACATCGGGACTGGTAATACAGATACGCAGTATTTT. As protein: CATDIGTGNTDTQYF.

V and J are TRBV27 and TRBJ1-4, with D unresolved. CDR1 and CDR2 (germline): MNHEY, SMNVEV (reference sequence). This CDR3 has 13 amino acids. Between the trimmed V and J ends, which lost 9 bases and 11 bases, there was a span of 19 bases. The CDR3 reads CASSPNLVGKLFF. In nucleotides, the CDR3 is TGTGCCAGTTCACCCAACTTGGTCGGGAAACTGTTTTTT.

This clone was seen a single time. The gene calls are TRBV11-2 and TRBJ2-7; D is possibly TRBD1 (5 bases). Trimming pared 3 bases from V and 4 bases from J, leaving 13 bases between. CDR1 and CDR2 (germline): SGHAT, FQNNGV. The CDR3 loop spans 14 amino acids. The DNA for the CDR3 is TGTGCCAGCAGCTTCCGGTCGACAGTATACGAGCAGTACTTC. As protein: CASSFRSTVYEQYF. Complete variable domain (other parts from reference TRBV11-2 and TRBJ2-7): EAGVAQSPRYKIIEKRQSVAFWCNPISGHATLYWYQQILGQGPKLLIQFQNNGVVDDSQLPKDRFSAERLKGVDSTLKIQPAKLEDSAVYLCASSFRSTVYEQYFGPGTRLTVT.

This chain links TRBV7-3 with TRBJ2-1, with TRBD1 as a possible D gene (6 bases). The V and J ends lost 0 bases and 3 bases respectively, with 12 bases between them. The CDR3 loop spans 16 amino acids. Germline loops: CDR1 SGHTA, CDR2 FQGTGA. CDR3 DNA: TGTGCCAGCAGCTTAACCCGGGACACCAACTACAATGAGCAGTTCTTC. It specifies CASSLTRDTNYNEQFF.

The chain uses TRBV10-3 and TRBJ1-2; D is undetermined. There are 17 residues in the CDR3. Deletions cut 0 bases from V and 5 bases from J, with 19 bases between. Germline V gene sequence: CDR1 ENHRY, CDR2 SYGVKD. DNA of the CDR3: TGTGCCATCAGTGAGTCGGCGGCGTCAGTCTTCGGGTATGGCTACACCTTC. This encodes CAISESAASVFGYGYTF.

The V and J genes are TRBV14 and TRBJ2-1, with D unclear. In germline, CDR1 is SGHDN, CDR2 FVKESK. Trimming left V 0 bases short and J 8 bases short, with 8 bases between. This CDR3 is built from 13 residues. The chain's CDR3 is CASSQDLGHEQFF. The DNA for the CDR3 is TGTGCCAGCAGCCAAGATCTGGGCCATGAGCAGTTCTTC.

The rearrangement uses TRBV19 and TRBJ1-1, with 7 bases lining up with TRBD1. V dropped 6 bases and J dropped 4; count of bases not matched to a gene: 11. The CDR3 spans 15 residues. From germline, CDR1 is LNHDA and CDR2 SQIVND (reference sequence). The chain's CDR3 is CASSKTPQGSTEAFF. For the CDR3, the DNA is TGTGCCAGTAGCAAAACCCCACAGGGGAGCACTGAAGCTTTCTTT. The entire variable domain, with the rest obtained from reference TRBV19 and TRBJ1-1, is as follows: DGGITQSPKYLFRKEGQNVTLSCEQNLNHDAMYWYRQDPGQGLRLIYYSQIVNDFQKGDIAEGYSVSREKKESFPLTVTSAQKNPTAFYLCASSKTPQGSTEAFFGQGTRLTVV.

J is TRBJ2-5 and V is TRBV12-5; D could derive from TRBD1 or TRBD2 (5 bases each). The V gene lost 4 bases and the J gene lost 2 bases, with 14 bases spanning the gap. Per germline, CDR1 LGHNT and CDR2 FRNRAP. This CDR3 spans 15 amino acids. The chain's CDR3 is CASGSSQGVQETQYF. In nucleotides, the CDR3 is TGTGCTAGTGGTTCCTCTCAGGGAGTTCAAGAGACCCAGTACTTC.

The chain is built from TRBV5-5 and TRBJ2-3; 10 nucleotides agree with TRBD1. With 3 bases clipped from V and 5 bases from J, the junction kept 9 bases outside the gene matches. CDR1 is SGHKS and CDR2 is YYEKEE in the germline V gene (reference sequence). The CDR3 sequence is 16 residues long. The CDR3 DNA reads as TGTGCCAGCAGCTATTCCGGGACAGGGGTGAGAGATACGCAGTATTTT. Translation: CASSYSGTGVRDTQYF.

The chain couples TRBV5-1 to TRBJ2-1; possibly TRBD2 for D (5 bases). Per the germline V gene, CDR1 is SGHRS and CDR2 is YFSETQ. The CDR3 consists of 16 residues. V was trimmed by 0 bases and J by 5 bases, leaving 15 bases between them. The CDR3 here is CASSLVVARAHNEQFF. CDR3 nucleotides: TGCGCCAGCAGCTTGGTTGTGGCGCGGGCCCACAATGAGCAGTTCTTC. Complete variable domain (other parts from reference TRBV5-1 and TRBJ2-1): KAGVTQTPRYLIKTRGQQVTLSCSPISGHRSVSWYQQTPGQGLQFLFEYFSETQRNKGNFPGRFSGRQFSNSRSEMNVSTLELGDSALYLCASSLVVARAHNEQFFGPGTRLTVL.

The CDR3 spells CASSLGTSSITYEQYF. The CDR3 DNA is TGTGCCAGCAGCTTAGGCACAAGCAGTATCACCTACGAGCAGTACTTC. This chain connects TRBV5-5 to TRBJ2-7; D remains ambiguous. Germline V gives CDR1 SGHKS, CDR2 YYEKEE (reference sequence). The CDR3 sequence is 16 residues long. Trimming shortened V by 2 bases and J by 2 bases, and 17 bases separated the two germline ends.

The rearrangement uses TRBV2 and TRBJ2-7, with 8 bases lining up with TRBD1. V lost 5 bases, J lost 4 bases, and 10 bases stayed unmatched. Germline CDR1 and CDR2: SNHLY and FYNNEI. The CDR3 is made up of 15 amino acids. As DNA, the CDR3 is TGTGCCAGCAGTTCCCGGGACAGGAGAGGGTACGAGCAGTACTTC. It specifies CASSSRDRRGYEQYF.

V usage is TRBV25-1 and J usage is TRBJ1-3, with 10 nucleotides matching TRBD1. The CDR3 extends over 17 amino acids. The germline V gene encodes CDR1 MGHDK and CDR2 SYGVNS. Trimming at V came to 5 bases and at J to 0 bases, leaving 7 bases not matched to a gene. CDR3 coding DNA: TGTGCCAGCAGTCCGGGACAGGGGAGACTCTCTGGAAACACCATATATTTT. Its translation is CASSPGQGRLSGNTIYF.

The chain has TRBV7-6 and TRBJ2-7; the D gene is possibly TRBD2 (7 bases). The germline V gene encodes CDR1 SGHVS and CDR2 FNYEAQ. The ends were cut back, 4 bases at V and 5 bases at J, with 15 bases in the middle. CDR3 length equals 14 residues. The CDR3 region is CASSSYSGGNEQYF. The CDR3 nucleotides read TGTGCCAGCAGCTCTTATTCGGGGGGCAACGAGCAGTACTTC.

The chain has TRBV6-1 and TRBJ1-2; a weak D match, TRBD1 (6 bases). The CDR3 is 14 amino acids. In germline, CDR1 is MNHNS, CDR2 SASEGT. Trimming stripped 4 bases from V and 2 bases from J, with 11 bases between. The CDR3 sequence: CASSGGGGNYGYTF. The CDR3 DNA is TGTGCCAGCAGTGGAGGGGGAGGAAACTATGGCTACACCTTC.

The V gene is TRBV7-9, the J gene TRBJ2-2, with 7 bases identical to TRBD1. V shed 6 bases, J shed 2 bases, and the junction held 3 bases outside the gene matches. Germline lookup yields CDR1 SEHNR and CDR2 FQNEAQ (reference sequence). The CDR3 has 14 residues. CDR3 DNA: TGTGCCAGCAGGACAGGGACCAACACCGGGGAGCTGTTTTTT. As protein: CASRTGTNTGELFF.

The rearrangement uses TRBV6-1 and TRBJ1-2; no clear D. Germline assignment: CDR1 MNHNS and CDR2 SASEGT. The CDR3 covers 15 residues. V was shortened by 1 base and J by 8 bases, with 17 bases between the two germline ends. The CDR3 is CASSEGVGPFNGYTF. In DNA, the CDR3 is TGTGCCAGCAGTGAAGGGGTTGGGCCCTTTAACGGCTACACCTTC.

The rearrangement uses TRBV27 and TRBJ2-1, with D tentatively TRBD2 (5 bases). This CDR3 has 15 amino acids. V lost 6 bases to trimming and J lost 3 bases, with 15 bases between them. Germline V gene lookup returns CDR1 MNHEY and CDR2 SMNVEV (reference sequence). Here the CDR3 reads CASRTVTSSYNEQFF. The CDR3 bases are TGTGCCAGCAGAACCGTTACTAGTAGCTACAATGAGCAGTTCTTC.

The chain is built from TRBV5-1 and TRBJ2-2; the D gene is possibly TRBD1 (6 bases). Germline V gene sequence: CDR1 SGHRS, CDR2 YFSETQ. With 0 bases removed from V and 6 bases from J, the gap between germline ends came to 12 bases. The CDR3 consists of 15 residues. CDR3 amino acids: CASSLVDRPAGELFF. The CDR3 nucleotides read TGCGCCAGCAGCTTGGTTGACAGGCCTGCCGGGGAGCTGTTTTTT.

The chain carries TRBV6-1 and TRBJ2-7; tentatively, D is TRBD2 (5 bases). V dropped 5 bases and J dropped 5 bases, with 16 bases sitting between them. CDR3 length: 14 residues. Germline assignment: CDR1 MNHNS and CDR2 SASEGT. CDR3 DNA: TGTGCCAGCAGTCCCATTGTTCCCGGGGACGAGCAGTACTTC. Its translation is CASSPIVPGDEQYF.

CDR3 in DNA: TGCGCCAGCAGCCAAGCCTTTCCTGGGGCCAACGTCCTGACTTTC. Amino acids: CASSQAFPGANVLTF. The chain links TRBV4-3 to TRBJ2-6; no clear D. Between the trimmed V and J ends, which lost 1 base and 2 bases, there was a span of 6 bases. This CDR3 is built from 15 residues. Germline V gene sequence: CDR1 LGHNA, CDR2 YSLEER.